This TCR beta chain was profiled in a study of T-cell reconstitution after alpha-beta-depleted transplantation in children. As it was prepared, the TCRbeta library received unique molecular identifiers. TCRdb re-analysed the PCR reads in MiXCR, keeping a single row per CDR3 protein. The sample holds about 410,000 distinct CDR3 sequences, roughly 21% seen once. Trimming shortened V by 8 bases and J by 4 bases, and 5 bases separated the two germline ends. This CDR3 region has 10 residues. This clonotype was observed a few times. The chain combines TRBV12-3 or TRBV12-4 with TRBJ1-2, with unresolved D. The source material was PBMCs from the stem cell graft donor, sampled from the stem cell graft. This receptor was taken from a human donor who donated a stem cell graft to a child with acute myeloid leukemia. In nucleotides, the CDR3 is TGTGCCAGCGGAAGCTATGGCTACACCTTC. Protein sequence: CASGSYGYTF.